A single sample gave rise to the 4 T cell receptor beta chains below, sequenced in a study of regulatory T cells in long-lasting Graves disease. Time point given: newly diagnosed GD, antithyroid drugs for less than 3 months. The TCR library used RNA extracted from PBMCs. iRepertoire HTBI primers and Arm-PCR of CDR3 regions built TCR beta libraries. From the multiplex PCR reads, TCRdb called clonotypes with MiXCR, one entry per CDR3 protein. The sample has about 610,000 distinct CDR3 sequences, around 16% seen once; the top ten hold more than 10%. The sample was also linked to a second study, of T cells in Graves' hyperthyroidism and ophthalmopathy.

The source was peripheral blood mononuclear cells (PBMCs), collected at new diagnosis, from a patient treated with antithyroid drugs. The origin of the receptors is a man aged 18-30 years with Graves disease.

V usage is TRBV20-1 and J usage is TRBJ2-1, with 10 bases aligning to TRBD2. Germline assignment: CDR1 DFQATT and CDR2 SNEGSKA (reference sequence). This CDR3 is 14 amino acids long. The ends lost 5 bases at V and 8 bases at J; junction bases unmatched: 9. The CDR3 DNA is TGCAGTGCTGGGGCTAGCGGGAGAGCGGATGAGCAGTTCTTC. This encodes CSAGASGRADEQFF.

The chain is built from TRBV4-1 and TRBJ2-1, with TRBD2 as a possible D gene (6 bases). V shed 8 bases and J shed 7 bases, with 24 bases lying between them. The V gene's germline CDR1 is MGHRA and CDR2 YSYEKL. This CDR3 has 16 residues. The CDR3 nucleotides read TGCGCCAGCCGAGACGGGACTTCCGGATCGGGGAATGAGCAGTTCTTC. It translates to CASRDGTSGSGNEQFF.

Worth noting for this clonotype: A much larger clone is a single base away; this may be a read error. CDR3 coding DNA: TGTGCCAGCAGCCAAATGGACACCGGGGAGCTGCTTTTT. Translating gives CASSQMDTGELLF. The chain combines TRBV3-1 with TRBJ2-2; possibly TRBD1 or TRBD2 for D (5 bases each). Germline V CDR1 and CDR2: LGHDT, YNNKEL (reference sequence). This CDR3 comprises 13 residues.

This clonotype was detected only a few times. The chain has TRBV5-4 and TRBJ2-5, with D unresolved. CDR1 and CDR2 from the germline V gene are SGHNT and YYREEE (reference sequence). V was pared by 4 bases and J by 2 bases, with 12 bases between. CDR3 length equals 14 residues. The CDR3 loop is CASSHKKTQETQYF. CDR3 DNA sequence: TGTGCCAGCAGCCACAAGAAAACTCAAGAGACCCAGTACTTC.